This TCR beta chain was observed in a study of T cell clonotyping in hematopoietic cell transplantation. Study-level points and caveats: Cells were unsorted, so CD4 and CD8 contributions were not separated. Graft donor and pretransplant recipient Inverse Simpson Index values predicted broader posttransplant TCR diversity. Recipient TCR diversity dropped after transplant; expanded clonotypes rose from day 30 to 180.

The germline CDR1 and CDR2 sequences are ENHRY and SYGVKD. CDR3 size: 13 residues. V shed 6 bases, J shed 7 bases, and the junction held 6 bases outside the gene matches. Samples: about 28 days before transplant, then days 30, 100 and 180 after. This table comes from immunoSEQ multiplex PCR, and its TCRdb copy is limited to in-frame clones, with some not included. The profile shows thousands of clones, 70% to 90% of them singletons. On this clone itself: Its antigen is currently unknown.

This sequence joins TRBV10-3 and TRBJ1-5, with 7 nucleotides matching TRBD1. The receptor's source is a female patient in her fifties who had an allogeneic stem cell transplant from an unrelated donor, so the T cells may come from the graft donor. Some clones in this sample may be carry-over from other donors' samples. Material: peripheral blood mononuclear cells, obtained 180 days after allogeneic stem cell transplant. This chain's CDR3 is CAISRQGGQPQHF. The CDR3 DNA follows: TGTGCCATCAGCCGACAGGGAGGACAGCCCCAGCATTTT.